The T cell receptor (beta chain) under discussion was sequenced for a study of cytomegalovirus exposure and HLA in healthy donors. Study-level results: The authors enumerated over 150 TCR beta chains as linked to cytomegalovirus. Compared with the approximately 670-donor mean, an Asian-associated ancestry cluster reportedly had fewer N-insertions, according to a later analysis. One variant, a missense change in DCLRE1C, was linked in a later analysis to TCR beta V- and J-gene trimming.

About this clone itself: Its cognate antigen is unknown.

The CDR3 is 13 residues long. Trimming left V 7 bases short and J 7 bases short, with 14 bases between. The germline V gene has CDR1 LNHDA and CDR2 SQIVND (reference sequence). The PCR made use of 60 Vbeta and 13 Jbeta primers. Produced via immunoSEQ multiplex PCR; TCRdb's table is partial and in-frame only. Of 55,000 to 65,000 clones in the sample, under 90% were seen once. V gene TRBV19 combines with J gene TRBJ1-5, with unresolved D. This clonotype was obtained from a woman between 40 and 50 years old in good health and CMV-seronegative. The sample taken for sequencing was PBMCs. CDR3 region: CASNREVGQPQHF. The CDR3 nucleotides read TGTGCCAGTAATCGGGAGGTAGGGCAGCCCCAGCATTTT. The whole variable domain, remainder taken from reference TRBV19 and TRBJ1-5, is DGGITQSPKYLFRKEGQNVTLSCEQNLNHDAMYWYRQDPGQGLRLIYYSQIVNDFQKGDIAEGYSVSREKKESFPLTVTSAQKNPTAFYLCASNREVGQPQHFGDGTRLSIL.